These T cell receptor beta chains were read from a single sample in a study of T cells in Graves' hyperthyroidism and ophthalmopathy. TCRdb processed the multiplex PCR reads anew with MiXCR; each CDR3 protein has one entry. This table has hundreds of thousands of distinct CDR3 sequences, 17% appearing once. The specimen sequenced was blood. Receptors were obtained from a woman aged 18-29 years with Graves' ophthalmopathy. Each CDR3 is given with its conserved first and last residue. D genes are given only for firm matches. Where a row states a size, it is once, few, many or the class of an expanded clone; other rows omit it.

clone_size j_call d_call cdr3_length v_call cdr3_nt cdr3_aa
many TRBJ1-5 NA 17 TRBV28 TGTGCCAGCAGTTTGGGGGGGGCAGGAAATAGCAATCAGCCCCAGCATTTT CASSLGGAGNSNQPQHF
many TRBJ2-1 NA 13 TRBV27 TGTGCCAGCAGTTCCCCCTCGGGGAATGAGCAGTTCTTC CASSSPSGNEQFF
NA TRBJ1-5 TRBD1 14 TRBV19 TGTGCCAGTAGAGGACCAGGGGGATACCAGCCCCAGCATTTT CASRGPGGYQPQHF
NA TRBJ1-2 NA 16 TRBV5-1 TGCGCCAGCAGCTTGGCCCCCGGGAGTTCCCTCTATGGCTACACCTTC CASSLAPGSSLYGYTF
NA TRBJ2-5 TRBD2 16 TRBV28 TGTGCCAGCATCCCGAGAAAGGCGGGAGATTGGGAGACCCAGTACTTC CASIPRKAGDWETQYF
NA TRBJ2-1 TRBD2 15 TRBV14 TGTGCCAGCAGCCACGGACTAGCGGGGTCCAATGAGCAGTTCTTC CASSHGLAGSNEQFF
NA TRBJ2-3 TRBD2 19 TRBV18 TGTGCCAGCTCACCCCCCCCGGGACTAGCGGGAGGGCCCACAGATACGCAGTATTTT CASSPPPGLAGGPTDTQYF
few TRBJ2-7 NA 16 TRBV5-6 TGTGCCAGCAGCTTGTTCGGGGGAGGCGGGATCTCCGAGCAGTACTTC CASSLFGGGGISEQYF
many TRBJ2-5 NA 15 TRBV27 TGTGCCAGCAGTTTTCTAGGAGGGGCCCAAGAGACCCAGTACTTC CASSFLGGAQETQYF
NA TRBJ2-1 NA 11 TRBV28 TGTGCCAGCAGTTGGGTCATGGGGCAGTTCTTC CASSWVMGQFF
NA TRBJ2-7 NA 10 TRBV24-1 TGTGCCACCAGTGCCTACGAGCAGTACTTC CATSAYEQYF
many TRBJ1-5 NA 15 TRBV11-2 TGTGCCAGCAGCTTAGATCCTGGGAGCAATCAGCCCCAGCATTTT CASSLDPGSNQPQHF
many TRBJ2-7 TRBD1 16 TRBV12-3/TRBV12-4 TGTGCCAGCAGTTTAAATGGGCCAGGGGGCTCCTACGAGCAGTACTTC CASSLNGPGGSYEQYF
few TRBJ2-5 NA 15 TRBV6-2/TRBV6-3 TGTGCCAGCAGTACCAGACAGATGTACCAAGAGACCCAGTACTTC CASSTRQMYQETQYF
many TRBJ2-1 TRBD2 18 TRBV24-1 TGTGCCACCAGTGATTCGACCCCTTTAGCGGGGATCACCAATGAGCAGTTCTTC CATSDSTPLAGITNEQFF
many TRBJ1-2 NA 14 TRBV7-6 TGTGCCAGCAGCCCGGGGGGTGCAGAAGTCGGCTACACCTTC CASSPGGAEVGYTF
NA TRBJ2-5 NA 13 TRBV9 TGTGCCAGCAGCGTAGAGGGATGGGAGACCCAGTACTTC CASSVEGWETQYF
few TRBJ2-1 NA 13 TRBV27 TGTGCCAGCAGCCACGGAGGGGCCCGCCAAGAGTTCTTC CASSHGGARQEFF
few TRBJ2-2 TRBD1 15 TRBV20-1 TGCAGCCTCGCCCTTCCGGGACAGGACACCGGGGAGCTGTTTTTT CSLALPGQDTGELFF
few TRBJ2-2 NA 16 TRBV7-3 TGTGCCAGCAGCTTGACAGGACTAGACTTGATCGGGGAGCTGTTTTTT CASSLTGLDLIGELFF
many TRBJ2-7 TRBD2 15 TRBV7-3 TGTGCCAGCAGCTTAACGGGGGGGATGCGCGACGAGCAGTACTTC CASSLTGGMRDEQYF
few TRBJ2-1 TRBD2 15 TRBV7-3 TGTGCCAGCAGAAGACTAGCGGGGGGATCCGATGAGCAGTTCTTC CASRRLAGGSDEQFF
NA TRBJ2-1 TRBD2 16 TRBV27 TGTGCCAGCAGTTCAACCGGGACTACTAATATGGGTGAGCAGTTCTTC CASSSTGTTNMGEQFF
NA TRBJ1-2 TRBD1 15 TRBV5-1 TGCGCCAGCAGCCATGGAGGGACAGCTCCCGGGGGCTACACCTTC CASSHGGTAPGGYTF
many TRBJ1-5 NA 14 TRBV30 TGTGCCTGGAGTAATGGGGTCGAAAATCAGCCCCAGCATTTT CAWSNGVENQPQHF
NA TRBJ2-7 TRBD2 15 TRBV30 TGTGCCTGGAGTGTAAGGTCGGGGGGATCCTACGAGCAGTACTTC CAWSVRSGGSYEQYF
NA TRBJ2-3 TRBD1 16 TRBV4-1 TGCGCCAGCGGCCAAGGGACAGGGGGTGGCACAGATACGCAGTATTTT CASGQGTGGGTDTQYF
many TRBJ2-5 NA 13 TRBV28 TGTGCCAGCACTCCCTTCCCTGGGGAGACCCAGTACTTC CASTPFPGETQYF
NA TRBJ2-7 NA 13 TRBV7-9 TGTGCCATCGGCGCTAGGGAATCCTACGAGCAGTACTTC CAIGARESYEQYF
many TRBJ2-7 NA 12 TRBV30 TGTGCCTGGAGTCCCTCCCCCATCGAGCAGTACTTC CAWSPSPIEQYF
NA TRBJ2-3 NA 13 TRBV20-1 TGCAGTGCTTTACAGGAGCGCACAGATACGCAGTATTTT CSALQERTDTQYF
few TRBJ2-7 NA 16 TRBV28 TGTGCCAGCAGTTTATTTTCTGGTGGGAGCTCCTACGAGCAGTACTTC CASSLFSGGSSYEQYF
many TRBJ1-1 NA 14 TRBV28 TGTGCCAGCAGTTTGTGGGCGGGGGACACTGAAGCTTTCTTT CASSLWAGDTEAFF
many TRBJ2-7 NA 16 TRBV20-1 TGCAGTGCTAGAGACCCTAAGGGTACAGCGTACTACGAGCAGTACTTC CSARDPKGTAYYEQYF
many TRBJ2-7 TRBD1 21 TRBV2 TGTGCCAGCAACGCCGGGACAGGGGGTACTAGCGGGCCCTACAGGGCATACGAGCAGTACTTC CASNAGTGGTSGPYRAYEQYF
NA TRBJ1-1 NA 10 TRBV29-1 TGCAGCACACAAGACACTGAAGCTTTCTTT CSTQDTEAFF
many TRBJ2-7 NA 13 TRBV2 TGTGCCAGCAGTGAGGAAAGGACCTACGAGCAGTACTTC CASSEERTYEQYF
many TRBJ2-5 NA 16 TRBV7-8 TGTGCCAGCAGTTTTAACATCCTAGCGACGAAAGAGACCCAGTACTTC CASSFNILATKETQYF
NA TRBJ2-7 TRBD1 16 TRBV20-1 TGCAGTGCTAGAGTACTTGAGACAGGGAAAGGTTACGAGCAGTACTTC CSARVLETGKGYEQYF
many TRBJ1-2 NA 16 TRBV28 TGTGCCAGCAGTTTAGCACAGGGTTACAGCATAAGGGGCTACACCTTC CASSLAQGYSIRGYTF
few TRBJ2-3 TRBD2 17 TRBV12-3/TRBV12-4 TGTGCCAGCAGTTGGATGCTAGCGGGGGGGCCCCCAGATACGCAGTATTTT CASSWMLAGGPPDTQYF
many TRBJ1-5 TRBD1 15 TRBV30 TGTGCCTGGAGTGTAACAGGGGTTCGTAATCAGCCCCAGCATTTT CAWSVTGVRNQPQHF
many TRBJ2-1 TRBD2 13 TRBV5-1 TGCGCCAGCAGCTTGGACAACAGCGGGGCGCAGTTCTTC CASSLDNSGAQFF
many TRBJ1-2 TRBD1 16 TRBV12-3/TRBV12-4 TGTGCCAGCAGTTTAAGGGACAGGGTACTAGTCTATGGCTACACCTTC CASSLRDRVLVYGYTF
many TRBJ2-1 TRBD2 14 TRBV11-2 TGTGCCAGCAGCCCTCCGGGACTAGGAGGTGAGCAGTTCTTC CASSPPGLGGEQFF
many TRBJ2-3 NA 14 TRBV20-1 TGCAGTGCGCCCGGGAAGGGTAACGCAGATACGCAGTATTTT CSAPGKGNADTQYF
NA TRBJ2-7 TRBD2 14 TRBV5-1 TGCGCCAGCAGCACCGGGACTAGTATCCTCGAGCAGTACTTC CASSTGTSILEQYF
many TRBJ2-1 TRBD2 15 TRBV7-3 TGTGCCAGCAGCATGAACCCGACTAGCCAGGGTGAGCAGTTCTTC CASSMNPTSQGEQFF
few TRBJ2-1 NA 14 TRBV28 TGTGCCAGCAGTTTACTGGAGACAAACAATGAGCAGTTCTTC CASSLLETNNEQFF
NA TRBJ2-7 TRBD1 16 TRBV28 TGTGCCAGCAGTTTGATTGGGTGGACAGGGGGCGGAGAGCAGTACTTC CASSLIGWTGGGEQYF